This passage covers 28 T cell receptor beta chains from one sample sequenced in a study of blood T cell repertoires in COVID-19. TCRdb keeps only in-frame clones here, not all; method: immunoSEQ multiplex PCR. This table has over 350,000 clones, around 89% appearing once. Material for sequencing was peripheral blood. These receptors all come from a woman aged 25 to 39 with acute or convalescent COVID-19.

The sample holds a few counts of this clone. CDR3 in amino acids: CASSELAAKGFNQPQHF. For the CDR3, the DNA is TGTGCCAGCAGTGAATTGGCGGCAAAAGGATTCAATCAGCCCCAGCATTTT. The V and J genes are TRBV6-4 and TRBJ1-5, with D unclear. The length of the CDR3 is 17 residues. Trimming shortened V by 3 bases and J by 3 bases, and 18 bases separated the two germline ends. Germline V CDR1 and CDR2: MRHNA, SNTAGT.

This chain joins TRBV7-6 and TRBJ1-1; possible D gene TRBD1, 5 bases. In germline, CDR1 is SGHVS, CDR2 FNYEAQ. V lost 0 bases and J lost 7, with 9 bases in between. The CDR3 length is 13 residues. The chain's CDR3 is CASSLAAGIEAFF. For the CDR3, the DNA is TGTGCCAGCAGCTTAGCCGCAGGGATTGAAGCTTTCTTT.

The chain joins TRBV7-9 to TRBJ2-7, with D hard to call. V lost 3 bases, J lost 3 bases, and 9 bases lay in between. Per germline, CDR1 SEHNR and CDR2 FQNEAQ (reference sequence). The CDR3 extends over 13 amino acids. The chain's CDR3 is CASSFGVNYEQYF. The CDR3, as DNA: TGTGCCAGCAGCTTCGGAGTCAACTACGAGCAGTACTTC.

This chain links TRBV5-4 with TRBJ2-3; 8 positions agree with TRBD2. CDR1 SGHNT and CDR2 YYREEE come from the germline V gene (reference sequence). The CDR3 spans 16 residues. The ends lost 2 bases at V and 1 base at J; junction bases unmatched: 6. The CDR3, as DNA: TGTGCCAGCAGCTTTTTTAGCGGGGTAGGCACAGATACGCAGTATTTT. It yields the protein CASSFFSGVGTDTQYF.

V usage is TRBV4-1 and J usage is TRBJ1-1, with 9 bases that match TRBD1. Trimming at V came to 0 bases and at J to 0 bases, leaving 11 bases not matched to a gene. The CDR3 has 19 amino acids. Germline V gives CDR1 MGHRA, CDR2 YSYEKL. CDR3 coding DNA: TGCGCCAGCAGCCAAGAGGAGGGAGCAAGGGACAGGGTGAACACTGAAGCTTTCTTT. This encodes CASSQEEGARDRVNTEAFF.

The CDR3 here is CASSQGRTTETQYF. The DNA for the CDR3 is TGTGCCAGCAGCCAAGGCCGGACTACCGAGACCCAGTACTTC. The chain couples TRBV4-2 to TRBJ2-5; D may be TRBD2 (6 bases). Germline V CDR1 and CDR2: LGHNA, YNFKEQ. The V end lost 1 base, the J end lost 5 bases, and 11 bases lay between the germline ends. This CDR3 spans 14 amino acids.

This chain uses TRBV9 with TRBJ2-1, with 7 bases aligning to TRBD1. Germline CDR1 is SGDLS and CDR2 is YYNGEE. The CDR3 is 15 amino acids. V trimming: 3 bases; J trimming: 0 bases; junction bases outside the gene matches: 3. CDR3 amino acids: CASSADRDSYNEQFF. The CDR3 DNA follows: TGTGCCAGCAGCGCAGACAGGGACTCCTACAATGAGCAGTTCTTC.

The rearrangement joins TRBV19 to TRBJ1-1; TRBD1 matches at 7 bases. Germline V gene data show CDR1 as LNHDA and CDR2 as SQIVND (reference sequence). The CDR3 is 14 residues long. J lost 1 base, V lost 5 bases, and 4 bases had no gene match. The CDR3 sequence: CASSERDRNTEAFF. In nucleotides, the CDR3 is TGTGCCAGTAGTGAGAGGGACAGGAACACTGAAGCTTTCTTT.

The CDR3 is CASSIQDRGGYTF. The CDR3 DNA reads TGTGCCAGTAGTATCCAGGACAGGGGAGGCTACACCTTC. The chain joins TRBV19 to TRBJ1-2, with TRBD1 matching 9 bases. V was pared by 3 bases and J by 8 bases, with 4 bases of the junction left unmatched. The CDR3 loop spans 13 amino acids. Per germline, CDR1 LNHDA and CDR2 SQIVND (reference sequence).

V is TRBV24-1 and J is TRBJ2-3, with 7 bases identical to TRBD2. The trim removed 6 bases at V and 2 bases at J, leaving 7 bases unmatched. Germline lookup yields CDR1 KGHDR and CDR2 SFDVKD. The CDR3 covers 15 residues. CDR3 nucleotide sequence: TGTGCCACCAGTATGAGCGGGGTGTACACAGATACGCAGTATTTT. It translates to CATSMSGVYTDTQYF.

This chain connects TRBV13 to TRBJ2-1; 13 bases agree with TRBD2. Germline V gene lookup returns CDR1 PRHDT and CDR2 FYEKMQ (reference sequence). The CDR3 consists of 17 residues. With V trimmed by 1 base and J by 6 bases, 6 bases remained unmatched. The CDR3 DNA sequence: TGTGCCAGCAGCTTAGACCCCGGGACTAGCGGGGTCAATGAGCAGTTCTTC. Translation: CASSLDPGTSGVNEQFF.

The V gene is TRBV6-6, the J gene TRBJ2-7; D is unresolved. Germline V lookup: CDR1 MNHNY, CDR2 SVGAGI (reference sequence). The CDR3 is made up of 14 amino acids. Between the trimmed V and J ends, which lost 5 bases and 0 bases, there was a span of 11 bases. CDR3 DNA sequence: TGTGCCAGCAGTCCCCCCACGAGCTCCTACGAGCAGTACTTC. This sequence encodes CASSPPTSSYEQYF.

This clone came up once. This chain connects TRBV27 to TRBJ2-2; D remains ambiguous. Germline V gives CDR1 MNHEY, CDR2 SMNVEV (reference sequence). CDR3 length equals 12 residues. V lost 5 bases, J lost 4 bases, and 5 bases lay in between. The CDR3 DNA is TGTGCCAGCAGTCTTAGCACCGGGGAGCTGTTTTTT. Its translation is CASSLSTGELFF.

This sequence joins TRBV29-1 and TRBJ1-2, with D perhaps matching TRBD1 (5 bases). Trimming cost V 3 bases and J 6 bases, with 11 bases left between them. The CDR3 has 12 residues. The V gene's germline CDR1 is SQVTM and CDR2 ANQGSEA. The DNA of the CDR3 is TGCAGCGTTGAGGCCGGGACTGATGGCTACACCTTC. Its protein product is CSVEAGTDGYTF.

The rearrangement joins TRBV6-5 to TRBJ2-7, with 8 bases that match TRBD1. The CDR3 covers 13 residues. Germline values: CDR1 MNHEY, CDR2 SVGAGI. V trimming: 8 bases; J trimming: 9 bases; junction bases outside the gene matches: 12. CDR3 loop: CASGIRTGSLQYF. CDR3 nucleotides: TGTGCCAGCGGGATTAGGACAGGGAGCCTGCAGTACTTC.

J is TRBJ1-6 and V is TRBV18; 7 nucleotides match TRBD1. The length of the CDR3 is 17 residues. Per the germline V gene, CDR1 is KGHSH and CDR2 is LQKENI. J lost 7 bases, V lost 2 bases, and 11 bases had no gene match. In DNA form, the CDR3 reads TGTGCCAGCTCACCAATCTCTTCGGGCAGGGGGAATTCACCCCTCCACTTT. Protein product: CASSPISSGRGNSPLHF.

This chain joins TRBV6-6 and TRBJ2-4; TRBD2 agrees at 8 bases. This CDR3 comprises 14 residues. J gave up 15 bases and V 2 bases, and 12 bases lay outside the gene matches. The germline gives CDR1 MNHNY, CDR2 SVGAGI (reference sequence). For the CDR3, the DNA is TGTGCCAGCAGTTACGGAGAACCGGGACTAGGCGTGTACTTC. Its protein is CASSYGEPGLGVYF.

V gene TRBV30 combines with J gene TRBJ2-3; D perhaps matches TRBD1 (6 bases). V shed 5 bases and J shed 5 bases, with 11 bases lying between them. CDR3 length equals 12 residues. Germline CDR1 and CDR2: GTSNPN and SVGIG (reference sequence). The CDR3 loop is CAWELRGDTQYF. The CDR3 nucleotides are TGTGCCTGGGAGCTCAGGGGAGATACGCAGTATTTT.

This clone was detected a few times. This chain links TRBV7-8 with TRBJ1-1, with 7 bases that match TRBD1. Per the germline V gene, CDR1 is SGHVS and CDR2 is FQNEAQ. V trimming: 5 bases; J trimming: 0 bases; junction bases outside the gene matches: 12. The CDR3 runs to 17 residues. The CDR3 region is CASSPRTGGALNTEAFF. CDR3 coding DNA: TGTGCCAGCAGCCCACGGACAGGTGGAGCCTTGAACACTGAAGCTTTCTTT.

The chain combines TRBV18 with TRBJ1-1; a possible D gene is TRBD1 (5 bases). Trimming removed 3 bases at V and 4 bases at J, with 15 bases between. This CDR3 is built from 15 residues. Germline V gives CDR1 KGHSH, CDR2 LQKENI. The CDR3: CASSPGQGIGTEAFF. In DNA, the CDR3 is TGTGCCAGCTCACCCGGCCAGGGAATCGGCACTGAAGCTTTCTTT.

The gene calls are TRBV20-1 and TRBJ2-5; 8 bases line up with TRBD2. V lost 3 bases and J lost 2; bases outside the gene matches: 8. This CDR3 region has 15 residues. Germline values: CDR1 DFQATT, CDR2 SNEGSKA (reference sequence). The CDR3 bases are TGCAGTGCTAGTCGGGGGGGGCTATCACAAGAGACCCAGTACTTC. It translates to CSASRGGLSQETQYF.

The rearrangement joins TRBV29-1 to TRBJ2-5; 9 nucleotides align to TRBD1. Germline CDR1 reads SQVTM; CDR2 reads ANQGSEA. V lost 6 bases, J lost 4 bases, and 9 bases stayed unmatched. CDR3 length: 14 amino acids. The CDR3 coding sequence is TGCAGCGTCGGACTGACAGGGGGACGAGAGACCCAGTACTTC. Its protein product is CSVGLTGGRETQYF.

The chain employs TRBV12-5 and TRBJ2-3; D remains unclear. Trimming took 7 bases from V and 3 from J, leaving 5 bases between them. The CDR3 consists of 11 residues. The germline V gene encodes CDR1 LGHNT and CDR2 FRNRAP. CDR3 bases: TGTGCTAGTGCCCGGACAGATACGCAGTATTTT. It encodes CASARTDTQYF.

The rearrangement uses TRBV21-1 and TRBJ2-5; the table's D call TRBD1 went unverified against the DNA. TRBV21-1 is labeled a pseudogene. The length of the CDR3 is 16 residues. The CDR3 is CASSKVNREYQETQYF. CDR3 nucleotide sequence: TGTGCCAGCAGCAAAGTAAACAGGGAGTACCAAGAGACCCAGTACTTC.

This chain connects TRBV7-2 to TRBJ1-2; 9 bases are shared with TRBD1. The germline V gene encodes CDR1 SGHTA and CDR2 FQGNSA. This CDR3 comprises 14 residues. The V gene end was trimmed by 5 bases and the J gene end by 7 bases; junction bases not matched to a gene: 8. The CDR3 DNA reads TGTGCCAGCAGCGAACCGGGACAGGGCGGTGGCTACACCTTC. This sequence encodes CASSEPGQGGGYTF.

The chain has TRBV5-1 and TRBJ2-6, with D possibly being TRBD1 (6 bases). Trimming shortened V by 3 bases and J by 3 bases, and 16 bases separated the two germline ends. Per germline, CDR1 SGHRS and CDR2 YFSETQ. CDR3 size: 17 residues. CDR3 DNA sequence: TGCGCCAGCAGCTATCGGGAACAGGGTGGTGGGGCCAACGTCCTGACTTTC. Its translation is CASSYREQGGGANVLTF.

The chain carries TRBV10-3 and TRBJ2-2; D is perhaps TRBD2 (6 bases). Germline assignment: CDR1 ENHRY and CDR2 SYGVKD. Trimming removed 7 bases from V and 0 bases from J, with 6 bases in between. CDR3 length: 13 amino acids. CDR3 region: CAIKRANTGELFF. The DNA for the CDR3 is TGTGCCATCAAGCGGGCGAACACCGGGGAGCTGTTTTTT.

The rearrangement joins TRBV7-2 to TRBJ2-7; D uncertain. The V and J ends lost 5 bases and 1 base respectively, with 3 bases between them. CDR3 size: 11 residues. From germline, CDR1 is SGHTA and CDR2 FQGNSA. CDR3 sequence reads: CASSASYEQYF. The CDR3, as DNA: TGTGCCAGCAGCGCGTCCTACGAGCAGTACTTC.